This entry describes one TCR beta chain. Its antigen is not yet known. The junction differs from germline at one of its ends, possibly a read error. The CDR3 contains 13 residues, cysteine and phenylalanine counted. The read is trimmed to its CDR3 DNA, 39 bases read in frame from base 1. Via the germline V gene (reference sequence), CDR1 is LNHDA and CDR2 SQIVND. In total, approximately 690 healthy bone marrow donors made up the cohort. Cohort members were all nominally healthy when sampled, although unrecorded immune exposures were likely present. The donor was CMV seronegative and belonged to the group of 320 or so seronegative cohort members. A peripheral blood sample was collected from each donor, and TCR beta sequencing was performed on peripheral blood mononuclear cells. Genomic DNA was extracted from the blood cell samples with the Qiagen DNeasy Blood Extraction Kit. The library was made by the immunoSEQ multiplex PCR assay. A mixture of 60 forward primers for TCR Vbeta segments and 13 reverse primers for TCR Jbeta segments was used in the multiplex PCR. The CDR3 region of rearranged TCR beta genes was amplified from genomic DNA by a multiplex PCR assay. The amplified TCR beta libraries were sequenced on the Illumina HiSeq System as 87-base-pair reads. As for how the authors treated the data: A later analysis counted 75 million to 100 million unique TCR beta chains across the 650 to 700 repertoires, and around 12 million of these chains were shared by at least two donors. Raw reads were error-corrected and collapsed into unique sequences by a nearest-neighbor algorithm in which closely related sequences were merged to remove PCR and sequencing errors. CDR3 sequences were aligned to IMGT reference sequences to assign V, D and J gene segments. For a sequence to be retained, a match of at least six nucleotides was required to both a V gene segment and a J gene segment. Rearrangements were called productive when the CDR3 lacked stop codons and stayed in frame with V and J; all others were non-productive. Following IMGT convention, CDR3 was defined as the stretch from the second conserved V-encoded cysteine to the conserved J-encoded phenylalanine. Sequences without an unambiguous match to a single V gene segment were excluded from the earlier analysis of 500 to 700 of the donors. An earlier analysis of over 450 of the donors classified V segments as functional when productive rearrangements were above 56.7% and as segregating when the standard deviation between donors was above 5%. A statistical classification framework was built for diagnosing cytomegalovirus status from the catalog of TCR beta chain sequences. V and J gene assignment, in a later analysis, came from comparing TCR nucleotide sequences with IMGT/GENE-DB human TR gene sequences. In a later analysis, CDR3 sequences and most-parsimonious VDJ recombination scenarios were assigned using the TCRdist pipeline. In a later analysis, each TCR beta chain was defined by its CDR3 amino acid sequence together with its V-gene family, and reads without a unique V-gene family were excluded. As a way to deal with suspected cross-contamination and a sequencing artifact, a later analysis dropped 500 to 700 nucleotide sequences that were highly shared and had low generation probability. In a later analysis, a clonal expansion index for each public chain was calculated from normalized within-repertoire ranks of inferred template counts. In a later analysis, generation probabilities were computed with a VDJ recombination model fitted to out-of-frame rearrangements, and the resulting probabilities were checked against IGoR. Hypergeometric tests were used in a later analysis to score TCR-TCR, TCR-HLA and TCR-CMV co-occurrence, with a repertoire-size bias correction applied to the TCR pairs. In a later analysis, false discovery rates were estimated by permuting HLA or CMV assignments 20 times. In a later analysis, co-occurring TCRs were grouped with DBSCAN, and TCRdist sequence similarity was added when clustering was performed within HLA-allele-positive subsets. Co-occurrence clustering excluded repertoires with fewer than 30,000 or more than 120,000 public chains, plus five with anomalous nucleotide sharing. What TCRdb holds here is the immuneACCESS table cut down to in-frame rearrangements. Part of the clones is not present; checked against another copy, under half of the missing clones reflect an unresolved V gene, and the others are unexplained. Clone size and V and J calls were adopted from that table, with D and trimming inferred from the DNA. In this sample the table shows approximately 150,000 clones, roughly 89% of which occur a single time. The leading ten clones occupy 0.85% to 1% of the sample.

This sample was taken from a study of cytomegalovirus exposure and HLA in healthy donors (dated by TCRdb to 2016 to 2017). Study-wide context: In an earlier analysis of some 550 of the donors, about 260 Gb of sequence data and 90 million to 120 million unique TCR beta sequences from some 170 million T cells were reported. An early release covering 550 to 650 HLA-typed donors comprised roughly 300 gigabases of sequencing data and roughly 86 million unique TCR sequences. Both class I and class II loci were covered by HLA typing, at four-digit resolution. Donor age, sex, ethnicity and CMV serostatus were compiled together with the repertoire data. Of the roughly 400 genotyped donors, about 80% fell in the genetic ancestry cluster associated with self-reported Caucasian donors. Rather than drawing on any new phenotypic data, the later analysis identified candidate immune exposures from TCR beta sequences and the way those sequences occurred across donors. On average, around 200,000 unique TCR beta nucleotide sequences were sequenced per donor among roughly 430 genotyped donors of the cohort, with roughly 19% of those sequences being non-productive. All discovery cohort repertoires had been generated on a single sequencing platform. To predict cytomegalovirus infection status, the study combined high-throughput TCR immunosequencing, statistical association of individual TCRs with disease status, and machine learning. Using immunosequencing, the study profiled T cell repertoires from about 620 subjects and related those repertoires to cytomegalovirus serostatus. Roughly 5 DR-DQ haplotypes were treated as single units for association and clustering because of strong linkage in the cohort. Genome-wide SNP genotypes for about three fifths of the roughly 670 donors were used in a later genetic analysis, which treated that subset as a discovery cohort. To study patterns of TCR occurrence, a later analysis re-analyzed previously published TCR beta repertoires from 650 to 750 donors and added high-resolution HLA genotyping. A separate validation cohort of roughly 130 different subjects was used in addition to the 666-subject first cohort. The aim of the study was to test whether cataloging public T cell receptors could identify signatures of past pathogen exposure. An earlier analysis of fewer than 750 of the donors used high-throughput TCR beta sequencing to judge whether each TCR beta V gene segment behaved as functional or pseudogenic. Typing coverage differed by locus: A, B, C, DRB1 and DQB1 were typed in roughly 620-630 donors, DQA1 in about 500, DPA1 in 600 to 610, and DPB1 in 472. General conclusions and limits of the study: Strong co-occurrence of HLA alleles, especially DR and DQ, made assigning TCR associations to individual alleles difficult. In a later genetic analysis, fewer N-insertions in productive TCRs were reported among donors in an Asian-associated ancestry cluster than the approximately 630-donor mean. Specific HLA alleles were associated with around 18,000 TCR beta sequences at a false discovery rate of 0.05 in a later analysis. In a later analysis, HLA-associated TCR beta chains showed more clonal expansion and lower generation probabilities than non-associated chains that were equally common. Sequencing depth was assumed to be roughly uniform across donors in the presence/absence analyses, though that assumption may not hold. According to a later analysis, most CMV-associated TCR beta chains appeared to be HLA-restricted, and the HLA associations seemed to be driven largely by CMV exposure. HLA typing was unavailable for some donors at each locus, so association tests used only the typed subset. A cluster of highly shared sequence variants was judged likely to be a technical artifact of the sequencing pipeline. About 17 rarely observed V segments, including chromosome 9 orphons, were excluded from the earlier analysis of several hundred of the donors because counts were too low. According to the authors, the approach could potentially be generalized to other disease states and immunological phenotypes. The cohort was sequenced for TCR beta chains only, and without alpha or paired-chain data the features that could be detected were limited. In both the original and validation cohorts, the classifier was reported to diagnose cytomegalovirus status with high specificity and sensitivity. CMV serostatus was the only immune exposure information available for the cohort. In a later analysis, several top co-occurrence clusters were reported to appear linked to parvovirus B19, influenza, CMV and Epstein-Barr virus. In vitro tests confirmed that a few of the cytomegalovirus-associated TCR beta chains recognize cytomegalovirus antigens. A further reported finding was that TCR beta sequences accurately predicted the HLA-A and HLA-B alleles for most subjects in the first cohort. An association between a missense DCLRE1C variant and V-gene and J-gene trimming of TCR beta chains was found in a later genetic analysis and replicated in an independent cohort. Across donors, most TCR sequences were observed very rarely, whereas some public TCRs were present in many individuals. The 87-base-pair reads could not distinguish some IMGT-functional V segments, including TRBV6-2 and TRBV6-3, so those segments were excluded. According to a later analysis, TCR association rates differed among HLA loci, with DRB1 alleles showing the most associated TCRs and HLA-C alleles showing the fewest. The study gave a list of under 200 TCR beta chains associated with cytomegalovirus. Correlated functional status among segregating V segments might be attributable to linkage disequilibrium, but an unknown experimental factor could not be ruled out. An earlier analysis of roughly 570 of the donors showed that most TCR beta V segments appeared in productive rearrangements either about 90% or about 30% of the time, which broadly matched IMGT annotations.

The sample taken for sequencing was PBMCs. This TCR was recovered from a woman in her twenties or thirties in good health and CMV-seronegative. The chain links TRBV19 with TRBJ2-3; tentative D gene TRBD1, with 5 bases matching. The CDR3 protein sequence reads: CASSVDRSDTQYF. The nucleotide sequence reads as follows: TGTGCCAGTAGTGTAGACAGATCAGATACGCAGTATTTT.